This TCR beta chain was retrieved from a study of blood T cell repertoires in COVID-19. The repertoire was sequenced with immunoSEQ multiplex PCR; TCRdb's copy has only in-frame clones and lacks some. The sample holds roughly 180,000 clones; about 75% are singletons and the top ten take just over 8.5%. V was pared by 4 bases and J by 6 bases, with 8 bases of the junction left unmatched. Germline CDR1 and CDR2: SGDLS and YYNGEE. The CDR3 is 16 amino acids. Sequencing was carried out using peripheral blood. The V call is TRBV9, the J call TRBJ2-2, with TRBD1 identical over 11 bases. This clonotype originated in a woman aged 45 to 65 with active or convalescent COVID-19. The CDR3 sequence is CASSTPGTGGAGELFF. CDR3 nucleotides: TGTGCCAGCAGCACCCCCGGGACAGGGGGTGCCGGGGAGCTGTTTTTT.